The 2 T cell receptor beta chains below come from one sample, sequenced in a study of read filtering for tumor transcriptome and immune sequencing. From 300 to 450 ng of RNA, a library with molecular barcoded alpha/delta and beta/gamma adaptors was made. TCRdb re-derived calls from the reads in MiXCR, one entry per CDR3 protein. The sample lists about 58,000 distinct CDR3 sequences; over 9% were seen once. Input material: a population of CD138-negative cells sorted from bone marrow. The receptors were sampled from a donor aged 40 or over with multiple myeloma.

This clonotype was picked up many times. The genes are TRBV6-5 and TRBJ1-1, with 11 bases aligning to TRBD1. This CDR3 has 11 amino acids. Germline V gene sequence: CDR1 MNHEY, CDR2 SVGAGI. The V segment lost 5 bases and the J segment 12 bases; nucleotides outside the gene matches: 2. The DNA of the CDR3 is TGTGCCAGCAGTGGGGACAGGGGGACTTTCTTT. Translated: CASSGDRGTFF.

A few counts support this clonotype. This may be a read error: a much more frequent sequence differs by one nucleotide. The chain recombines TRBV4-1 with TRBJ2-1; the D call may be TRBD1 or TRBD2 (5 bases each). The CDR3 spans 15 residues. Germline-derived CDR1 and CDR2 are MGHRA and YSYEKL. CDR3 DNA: TGCGCCAGCGGCCAAGATCGGGGACGGCACTGGAGCCAGTTCTTC. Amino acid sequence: CASGQDRGRHWSQFF.